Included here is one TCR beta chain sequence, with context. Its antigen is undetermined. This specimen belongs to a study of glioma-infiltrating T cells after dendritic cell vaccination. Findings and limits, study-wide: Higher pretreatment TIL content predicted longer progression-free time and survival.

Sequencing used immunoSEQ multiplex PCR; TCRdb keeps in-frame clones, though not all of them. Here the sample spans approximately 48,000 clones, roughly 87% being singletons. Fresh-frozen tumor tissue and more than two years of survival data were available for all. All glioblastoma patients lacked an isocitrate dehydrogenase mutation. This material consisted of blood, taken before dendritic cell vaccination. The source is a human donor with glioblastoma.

The CDR3 sequence: CASSVRQRGETQYF. CDR3 nucleotide sequence: TGTGCCAGCAGCGTCCGACAGCGCGGAGAGACCCAGTACTTC. The chain uses TRBV5-8 and TRBJ2-5; tentative D call: TRBD1 (5 bases). This CDR3 has 14 amino acids. Trimming pared 4 bases from V and 4 bases from J, leaving 14 bases between. Germline V gene sequence: CDR1 SGHTS, CDR2 YDEGEE.